The source of this T cell receptor beta chain is a study of T cell changes during pregnancy in multiple sclerosis. Profiled with immunoSEQ multiplex PCR; TCRdb holds only in-frame clones, not every one. The sample carries under 100,000 clones, 75% to 95% recorded once. V was cut by 5 bases and J by 7 bases, with 14 bases left in between. The germline CDR1 and CDR2 sequences are SGHTA and FQGNSA. This CDR3 has 13 residues. Here the sequenced sample was peripheral blood, taken in the first trimester of pregnancy. This chain uses TRBV7-2 with TRBJ1-2, with D possibly matching TRBD1 (6 bases). The TCR was taken from a female donor in good health, enrolled as a control in a pregnancy study. This chain's CDR3 is CASSPTGTVGYTF. In DNA form, the CDR3 reads TGTGCCAGCAGCCCCACAGGGACCGTTGGCTACACCTTC. The full variable domain, its missing parts supplied by reference TRBV7-2 and TRBJ1-2, is GAGVSQSPSNKVTEKGKDVELRCDPISGHTALYWYRQSLGQGLEFLIYFQGNSAPDKSGLPSDRFSAERTGGSVSTLTIQRTQQEDSAVYLCASSPTGTVGYTFGSGTRLTVV.